These T cell receptor beta chains were read from a single sample in a study of T-cell reconstitution after alpha-beta-depleted transplantation in children. TCRdb fed the PCR reads into MiXCR, producing one record per CDR3 protein. The data hold a few hundred thousand distinct CDR3 sequences, with 25% to 30% observed a single time. This specimen was PBMCs, taken before TCRalphabeta/CD19-depleted stem cell transplant. These receptor sequences come from a boy less than two years old with Wiskott-Aldrich syndrome, due to receive a stem cell transplant. Each CDR3 is given with its conserved first and last residue. Fields, in order: V gene, D gene, J gene, clone size, CDR3 DNA, CDR3 protein. The D gene is left open where the match is weak. Only some rows state a clone size, as once, few, many or a class for expanded clones.

TRBV29-1	TRBD2	TRBJ2-1	NA	TGCAGCGGCAAAGCGGGAGTGGAGGGCAATGAGCAGTTCTTC	CSGKAGVEGNEQFF
TRBV20-1	TRBD1	TRBJ2-2	NA	TGCAGTGCTCCCCGTCTTCCCAGGGGGTTACACACCGGGGAGCTGTTTTTT	CSAPRLPRGLHTGELFF
TRBV5-1	TRBD1	TRBJ2-5	NA	TGCGCCAGCAGCTTGTTAGGGGGCCTAGGAGAGACCCAGTACTTC	CASSLLGGLGETQYF
TRBV12-3/TRBV12-4	NA	TRBJ1-5	NA	TGTGCCAGCAGGCCCTCGGGTGAGCCGGGGCAGCCCCAGCATTTT	CASRPSGEPGQPQHF
TRBV12-3/TRBV12-4	NA	TRBJ2-1	NA	TGTGCCAGCAGTCCCTATAGCGGAAGCTCCTACAATGAGCAGTTCTTC	CASSPYSGSSYNEQFF
TRBV7-2	NA	TRBJ1-1	NA	TGTGCCAGCAGCCTGACTCCGGGGGTGACTGAAGCTTTCTTT	CASSLTPGVTEAFF
TRBV24-1	TRBD2	TRBJ2-1	NA	TGTGCCACCAGTGGGGACGTAGCGGGGAGTTACAATGAGCAGTTCTTC	CATSGDVAGSYNEQFF
TRBV6-1	NA	TRBJ1-2	once	TGTGCCAGCAACCGAATAGGCTATGGCTACACCTTC	CASNRIGYGYTF
TRBV10-2	NA	TRBJ1-1	few	TGCGCCAGCACTATTGGGGGCCAAATGAACACTGAAGCTTTCTTT	CASTIGGQMNTEAFF
TRBV24-1	NA	TRBJ1-2	few	TGTGCCACCAGTGGTATTAGGGGGGACACCAACTATGGCTACACCTTC	CATSGIRGDTNYGYTF
TRBV11-2	NA	TRBJ2-7	NA	TGTGCCAGCACTCAATCCGGCCTTTCCTACGAGCAGTACTTC	CASTQSGLSYEQYF
TRBV5-1	TRBD1	TRBJ1-1	few	TGCGCCAGCTCTAGGACAGGTTGGAACACTGAAGCTTTCTTT	CASSRTGWNTEAFF
TRBV30	TRBD2	TRBJ2-2	few	TGTGCCTGGAGTGTTGGGACTAGCGGGAGGGTAGGCACCGGGGAGCTGTTTTTT	CAWSVGTSGRVGTGELFF
TRBV27	TRBD2	TRBJ2-7	NA	TGTGCCAGCAGTCAAAATAGCGGGAGAAGCGCCGAGCAGTACTTC	CASSQNSGRSAEQYF
TRBV20-1	TRBD2	TRBJ2-5	few	TGCAGTGCCGCGAATAGCGGGAACCAAGAGACCCAGTACTTC	CSAANSGNQETQYF
TRBV11-2	TRBD2	TRBJ2-1	NA	TGTGCCAGCAGCTATAAAGGGGCGGGAGGGCTTCTGAACAATGAGCAGTTCTTC	CASSYKGAGGLLNNEQFF
TRBV5-1	NA	TRBJ2-1	NA	TGCGCCAGCTCCCTTCTGGCCAGGGGCGACAATGAGCAGTTCTTC	CASSLLARGDNEQFF
TRBV4-1	NA	TRBJ1-6	NA	TGCGCCAGCAGCCAAGCTCGAGGGAGCAATTCACCCCTCCGCTTT	CASSQARGSNSPLRF
TRBV7-2	NA	TRBJ2-2	few	TGTGCCAGCAGTCTAAAACACACCGGGGAGCTGTTTTTT	CASSLKHTGELFF
TRBV2	TRBD2	TRBJ2-2	few	TGTGCCAGCAGGAGACTAGCGAGAGACACCGGGGAGCTGTTTTTT	CASRRLARDTGELFF
TRBV6-2/TRBV6-3	NA	TRBJ1-5	NA	TGTGCCAGCAGTTACGCGTACCAGGGTCAGCCCCAGCATTTT	CASSYAYQGQPQHF
TRBV20-1	NA	TRBJ2-7	few	TGCAGTGCTAGAGATCGGACGGAGCAGTACTTC	CSARDRTEQYF
TRBV5-1	TRBD2	TRBJ2-7	NA	TGCGCCAGCAGCTTGCTAGCCGGACTAGCGGGAGCCCTGTACTTC	CASSLLAGLAGALYF
TRBV7-6	TRBD2	TRBJ2-2	few	TGTGCCAGCAGCTTTGCGAGCGGGAGGGCCGCCGGGGAGCTGTTTTTT	CASSFASGRAAGELFF
TRBV20-1	TRBD2	TRBJ2-5	NA	TGCAGTGCCCTCACTAGCGGGAGAAGGAGAGAGACCCAGTACTTC	CSALTSGRRRETQYF